The entry below gives a single T cell receptor beta chain sequence along with its context. As yet, its antigen is unknown. The sample is drawn from a study of beta chain features in type 1 diabetes. Study observations and caveats: Shortening that was moderate but significant affected the TCRB CDR3s of Type 1 diabetes patients in all four CD4+ subsets. PCR might show a preference for shorter templates, equally across patients and controls.

The CDR3 is 16 amino acids. V lost 4 bases and J lost 0, with 10 bases in between. Germline CDR1 MDHEN, CDR2 SYDVKM. The entirety of the isolated RNA underwent reverse transcription, so expressed TCRB transcripts were sequenced. Sequencing used immunoSEQ multiplex PCR; TCRdb keeps in-frame clones, though not all of them. This sample has about 47,000 clones, with approximately 40% found just once. Every sorted population was more than 95% pure. The chain links TRBV28 to TRBJ2-6; no clear D gene. Sample: stem cell memory CD4+ T cells from blood. The origin of this receptor is a man aged 25-45 years with type 1 diabetes. The DNA for the CDR3 is TGTGCCAGCAGTTCCCGCATCGGCTCTGGGGCCAACGTCCTGACTTTC. The encoded protein is CASSSRIGSGANVLTF.